These T cell receptor beta chains were read from a single sample in a study of T cell responses to AZD1222 COVID-19 vaccine. Sequencing used immunoSEQ multiplex PCR; TCRdb keeps in-frame clones, though not all of them. The table includes 250,000 to 300,000 clones, 94% detected once. This specimen consisted of peripheral blood, obtained 28 days after the second AZD1222 dose. These receptors were taken from an adult who received the AZD1222 COVID-19 vaccine. Both conserved end residues are part of each CDR3. The D gene is left open where the match is weak. Clone size is stated in some rows and not others, as once, few, many or a class when expanded.

D gene	clone size	V gene	J gene	CDR3 DNA	CDR3 protein
NA	NA	TRBV28	TRBJ1-3	TGTGCCAGCAGTTTACGGGGGGCGGTTGGAAACACCATATATTTT	CASSLRGAVGNTIYF
TRBD1	NA	TRBV18	TRBJ2-7	TGTGCCAGCTCGCGCGGACAGGGGGCTGAAGAGCAGTACTTC	CASSRGQGAEEQYF
NA	NA	TRBV30	TRBJ2-5	TGTGCCTGGAGTGTAAATGCGGAGACCCAGTACTTC	CAWSVNAETQYF
NA	NA	TRBV18	TRBJ1-3	TGTGCCAGCTCACCTGACGGAACCTCTGGAAACACCATATATTTT	CASSPDGTSGNTIYF
NA	NA	TRBV9	TRBJ1-1	TGTGCCAGCAGCCCGCTAACGAACACTGAAGCTTTCTTT	CASSPLTNTEAFF
NA	NA	TRBV7-9	TRBJ2-1	TGTGCCAGCAGCTTAGAAGGGGGGAATGAGCAGTTCTTC	CASSLEGGNEQFF
NA	NA	TRBV28	TRBJ1-1	TGTGCCAGCCGTGTTGGTGTACGGATGAACACTGAAGCTTTCTTT	CASRVGVRMNTEAFF
TRBD1	NA	TRBV5-5	TRBJ1-2	TGTGCCAGCAGCCGGGACCGGGACAGGGGCTATGGCTACACCTTC	CASSRDRDRGYGYTF
TRBD2	NA	TRBV5-1	TRBJ2-2	TGCGCCAGCAGACCCCACCGGGGGGGACCGAACACCGGGGAGCTGTTTTTT	CASRPHRGGPNTGELFF
NA	few	TRBV4-1	TRBJ2-7	TGCGCCAGCAGCCCCCTGGGCCTGACCCACCAGTACTTC	CASSPLGLTHQYF
NA	NA	TRBV5-4	TRBJ2-3	TGTGCCAGCTCCCCCGACTCCCGAACCACAGATACGCAGTATTTT	CASSPDSRTTDTQYF
NA	NA	TRBV11-2	TRBJ2-1	TGTGCCAGCAGCGAGAGGGGGGACTACAATGAGCAGTTCTTC	CASSERGDYNEQFF
TRBD2	few	TRBV5-4	TRBJ2-5	TGTGCCAGCAGCTTGGGACTAGCCCAAGAGACCCAGTACTTC	CASSLGLAQETQYF
NA	NA	TRBV19	TRBJ1-1	TGTGCCAGTAGTCTGAGGACCCCGGGCGCGAACACTGAAGCTTTCTTT	CASSLRTPGANTEAFF
NA	NA	TRBV5-1	TRBJ2-5	TGCGCCAGCAGACTAGTGGGCCAGGAACAAGAGGCCCAGTACTTC	CASRLVGQEQEAQYF
NA	NA	TRBV1	TRBJ2-7	TGCACCAGCAGCCAAGTTCGTCGGACAGGGGTTTTGAAGTACGAGCAGTACTTC	CTSSQVRRTGVLKYEQYF
TRBD2	NA	TRBV4-3	TRBJ2-7	TGCGCCAGCAGCCCCAGACTAGCGGAGGCCTACGAGCAGTACTTC	CASSPRLAEAYEQYF
NA	NA	TRBV6-5	TRBJ2-3	TGTGCCAGCACCCTCCGCGTGATGGACACAGATACGCAGTATTTT	CASTLRVMDTDTQYF
TRBD2	NA	TRBV7-3	TRBJ2-1	TGTGCCAGCAGCTTATTGCGGGAGAGCTCCTACAATGAGCAGTTCTTC	CASSLLRESSYNEQFF
NA	NA	TRBV3-1/TRBV3-2	TRBJ2-1	TGTGCCAGCACCCTATTCGCTAGCTCCTACAATGAGCAGTTCTTC	CASTLFASSYNEQFF
NA	once	TRBV20-1	TRBJ2-1	TGCAGTGCAGTACCCGGGGATGAGCAGTTCTTC	CSAVPGDEQFF
TRBD1	NA	TRBV5-5	TRBJ2-7	TGTGCCAGCAGCTTGTGGGGACAGGGGACCTACGAGCAGTACTTC	CASSLWGQGTYEQYF
NA	NA	TRBV18	TRBJ2-2	TGTGCCAGCTGCCGGGACCGGAACACCGGGGAGCTGTTTTTT	CASCRDRNTGELFF
NA	NA	TRBV7-2	TRBJ1-5	TGTGCCAGCAGCTTAGGCGGGGTTTACAATCAGCCCCAGCATTTT	CASSLGGVYNQPQHF
NA	NA	TRBV19	TRBJ2-7	TGTGCCAGTAGTCCAAATCGCGGGGAGGAGCAGTACTTC	CASSPNRGEEQYF
NA	NA	TRBV4-1	TRBJ1-4	TGCGCCAGCAGCCACAGGGATGTGACTAATGAAAAACTGTTTTTT	CASSHRDVTNEKLFF
NA	NA	TRBV3-1/TRBV3-2	TRBJ2-1	TGTGCCAGCAGCCAAGAATGGGGGGTCGAGCAGTTCTTC	CASSQEWGVEQFF
NA	few	TRBV20-1	TRBJ2-1	TGCAGTGCTAGGGCCGGCAATGAGCAGTTCTTC	CSARAGNEQFF
NA	NA	TRBV6-4	TRBJ2-1	TGTGCCAGCAGTGAAGGGGCCCACCGGGGGCTTTACAATGAGCAGTTCTTC	CASSEGAHRGLYNEQFF
TRBD1	NA	TRBV4-3	TRBJ2-7	TGCGCCAGCAGCTTCGGGACAGGGGTCTACGAGCAGTACTTC	CASSFGTGVYEQYF
NA	NA	TRBV6-5	TRBJ2-3	TGTGCCAGCAGGACCGGGCCGGTAACCACAGATACGCAGTATTTT	CASRTGPVTTDTQYF
NA	once	TRBV3-1/TRBV3-2	TRBJ1-2	TGTGCCAGCAGCCAGGACAGATCCTATGGCTACACCTTC	CASSQDRSYGYTF
NA	NA	TRBV5-1	TRBJ2-1	TGCGCCAGCAGCCCCGGGCTCCCCTGGGATGAGCAGTTCTTC	CASSPGLPWDEQFF
NA	NA	TRBV2	TRBJ2-7	TGTGCCAGCACCGTTGTCTACGAGCAGTACTTC	CASTVVYEQYF
NA	NA	TRBV7-2	TRBJ2-1	TGTGCCAGCAGCTTAGGTGAGCCTAATGAGCAGTTCTTC	CASSLGEPNEQFF
NA	NA	TRBV5-1	TRBJ1-2	TGCGCCAGCAGCTTGGAGGGGGTAGACTATGGCTACACCTTC	CASSLEGVDYGYTF
TRBD2	NA	TRBV5-1	TRBJ2-1	TGCGCCAGCAGCTTGGTGGCGGGAGCTCCCAATGAGCAGTTCTTC	CASSLVAGAPNEQFF
NA	NA	TRBV6-5	TRBJ2-2	TGTGCCAGCAGTTACTCGAGTATCACCGGGGAGCTGTTTTTT	CASSYSSITGELFF
TRBD1	NA	TRBV28	TRBJ1-5	TGTGCCACCTGGGACAGACTTAATCAGCCCCAGCATTTT	CATWDRLNQPQHF
NA	NA	TRBV14	TRBJ1-5	TGTGCCAGCAGCAAGGGAGAAGCTATTAGCAATCAGCCCCAGCATTTT	CASSKGEAISNQPQHF
NA	NA	TRBV7-2	TRBJ2-7	TGTGCCAGCAGCTTAGATCGGCAGAGCGAGCAGTACTTC	CASSLDRQSEQYF
NA	NA	TRBV19	TRBJ1-4	TGTGCCAGTATATCATCAACTAATGAAAAACTGTTTTTT	CASISSTNEKLFF
NA	NA	TRBV5-1	TRBJ2-7	TGCGCCAGCAGCTTGGGGGCGCTAAACTCCTACGAGCAGTACTTC	CASSLGALNSYEQYF
NA	NA	TRBV7-2	TRBJ2-1	TGTGCCAGCAGTACGCGGGCCGGCAATGAGCAGTTCTTC	CASSTRAGNEQFF
TRBD1	once	TRBV28	TRBJ1-2	TGTGCCAGCAGATACGACAGGGGCGGCGGCTACACCTTC	CASRYDRGGGYTF
NA	NA	TRBV29-1	TRBJ2-3	TGCAGCGTCGCTCGGAGGGGGAGCACAGATACGCAGTATTTT	CSVARRGSTDTQYF
TRBD1	NA	TRBV2	TRBJ2-5	TGTGCCAGCAGCGCCGGGACAGGAGGTCTGGGGACCCAGTACTTC	CASSAGTGGLGTQYF
NA	NA	TRBV7-8	TRBJ1-2	TGTGCCAGCAGCGGCAGGGATTCTAACTATGGCTACACCTTC	CASSGRDSNYGYTF
TRBD1	NA	TRBV25-1	TRBJ1-3	TGTGCCAGCAGTGAAGCCTTAGGACAGGAGGGTGGAAACACCATATATTTT	CASSEALGQEGGNTIYF
NA	NA	TRBV11-2	TRBJ1-2	TGTGCCAGCAGCCGACCGGGAGGGGTTGGCTACACCTTC	CASSRPGGVGYTF
TRBD1	NA	TRBV5-1	TRBJ1-6	TGCGCCAGCAGCGACAGGGGGGCTAATTCACCCCTCCACTTT	CASSDRGANSPLHF
NA	NA	TRBV2	TRBJ1-3	TGTGCCAGCACCCTGGACACTGGAAACACCATATATTTT	CASTLDTGNTIYF
NA	NA	TRBV18	TRBJ1-4	TGTGCCAGCTCACCAGGCGGGGTATCAACTAATGAAAAACTGTTTTTT	CASSPGGVSTNEKLFF
NA	NA	TRBV7-2	TRBJ1-2	TGTGCCAGCAGCTTATCGGGACCCGGAGGAGGCTACACCTTC	CASSLSGPGGGYTF
NA	NA	TRBV15	TRBJ1-1	TGTGCCACCAGCAGAGATCGACAATCGAACACTGAAGCTTTCTTT	CATSRDRQSNTEAFF
TRBD2	NA	TRBV2	TRBJ2-1	TGTGCCAGCGACCCCGTCGGGGGGACTGAGCAGTTCTTC	CASDPVGGTEQFF
NA	NA	TRBV7-9	TRBJ2-7	TGTGCCAGCAGCACCCGACTGGGGGGTTTCTCCTACGAGCAGTACTTC	CASSTRLGGFSYEQYF
TRBD1	once	TRBV6-5	TRBJ1-4	TGTGCCAGCAGTTATGGGACAGGGAAAGAAAAACTGTTTTTT	CASSYGTGKEKLFF
TRBD2	few	TRBV5-1	TRBJ2-1	TGCGCCAGCAGCCCTGGGGTACGGCTAGCGGGAGGCGATGAGCAGTTCTTC	CASSPGVRLAGGDEQFF